The 27 T cell receptor beta chains in this list originate from one sample, sequenced in a study of blood T cell repertoires in COVID-19. Some clones are missing from TCRdb's copy, which holds only in-frame ones; the method was immunoSEQ multiplex PCR. The data contain around 94,000 clones, 80% of them singletons. Sample: peripheral blood. These receptors were taken from a human donor in a cohort sampled during active COVID-19.

This rearrangement joins TRBV27 to TRBJ1-2; 7 bases are shared with TRBD1. J lost 6 bases, V lost 4 bases, and 5 bases had no gene match. The CDR3 extends over 13 amino acids. CDR1 MNHEY and CDR2 SMNVEV come from the germline V gene (reference sequence). The DNA for the CDR3 is TGTGCCAGCAGTTCCGACAGGGTAGATGGCTACACCTTC. Protein product: CASSSDRVDGYTF.

V is TRBV19 and J is TRBJ2-3; D might be TRBD2 (6 bases). Germline-derived CDR1 and CDR2 are LNHDA and SQIVND (reference sequence). The length of the CDR3 is 18 residues. V dropped 4 bases and J dropped 0 bases, with 20 bases sitting between them. The CDR3 coding sequence is TGTGCCAGTAGTAGGACGTGGGGAGGTCTTACTAGCACAGATACGCAGTATTTT. This gives the protein CASSRTWGGLTSTDTQYF.

In its sample, this clone was seen a few times. The chain has TRBV12-3 or TRBV12-4 and TRBJ1-5; tentatively, D is TRBD1 (5 bases). V was shortened by 8 bases and J by 5 bases, with 10 bases between the two germline ends. The CDR3 length is 12 residues. The CDR3 DNA is TGTGCCAGCCGCCAAGGGGATCAGCCCCAGCATTTT. The encoded protein is CASRQGDQPQHF.

The chain is built from TRBV10-1 and TRBJ2-7, with TRBD2 matching over 10 bases. CDR1 is WNHNN and CDR2 is SYGVQD in the germline V gene (reference sequence). Losses at the gene ends were 0 bases for V and 6 bases for J; bases not matched to a gene: 8. The CDR3 runs to 16 residues. The CDR3 coding sequence is TGCGCCAGCAGTGAGTCGGCTAGCGGGAGTAGAGTCGAGCAGTACTTC. This gives the protein CASSESASGSRVEQYF.

The chain couples TRBV21-1 to TRBJ1-1; the table's D call, TRBD1, has no DNA check behind it. TRBV21-1 is flagged as a pseudogene. The CDR3 has 12 amino acids. CDR3 in amino acids: CASSKGYTEAFF. The DNA of the CDR3 is TGTGCCAGCTCTAAGGGGTATACTGAAGCTTTCTTT.

The rearrangement uses TRBV7-2 and TRBJ2-2; 11 bases map to TRBD2. The CDR3 extends over 17 amino acids. After removal of 1 base from V and 7 bases from J, the junction contained 8 bases not matched to a gene. Germline CDR1 is SGHTA and CDR2 is FQGNSA. For the CDR3, the DNA is TGTGCCAGCAGCTTAGGGCTAGCGGGAGGAGCTGGCGGGGAGCTGTTTTTT. Translating it yields CASSLGLAGGAGGELFF.

The V and J genes are TRBV11-1 and TRBJ2-7; 9 nucleotides line up with TRBD1. CDR3 length: 15 amino acids. Trimming at V came to 3 bases and at J to 0 bases, leaving 3 bases not matched to a gene. Germline V gene data show CDR1 as SGHAT and CDR2 as FQDESV (reference sequence). CDR3 nucleotide sequence: TGTGCCAGCAGCTTTGGGGACAGGGTCTCCTACGAGCAGTACTTC. It is translated as CASSFGDRVSYEQYF.

The rearrangement uses TRBV3-1 (or the pseudogene TRBV3-2) and TRBJ2-7; maybe TRBD2 (6 bases). CDR3 length: 15 residues. Looked up from germline, CDR1 is LGHDT and CDR2 is YNNKEL (reference sequence). V lost 1 base, J lost 2 bases, and 12 bases lay in between. The CDR3: CASSQAGTLTYEQYF. The CDR3 DNA is TGTGCCAGCAGCCAAGCCGGGACTCTTACCTACGAGCAGTACTTC.

The rearrangement uses TRBV6-5 and TRBJ1-1, with a weak D call TRBD1 (5 bases). Trimming removed 4 bases from V and 3 bases from J, with 9 bases in between. Germline V gene data show CDR1 as MNHEY and CDR2 as SVGAGI. This CDR3 has 13 amino acids. CDR3 region: CASSLIRDTEAFF. The CDR3 coding sequence is TGTGCCAGCAGTTTAATCAGGGACACTGAAGCTTTCTTT.

V usage is TRBV6-4 and J usage is TRBJ2-1, with a weak D call TRBD2 (7 bases). Germline lookup yields CDR1 MRHNA and CDR2 SNTAGT. The CDR3 runs to 15 residues. The V gene lost 4 bases and the J gene lost 2 bases, with 12 bases spanning the gap. The CDR3 loop is CASSVEGGAYNEQFF. The CDR3 DNA follows: TGTGCCAGCAGTGTCGAAGGGGGGGCCTACAATGAGCAGTTCTTC.

This clone came up a few times. The chain joins TRBV6-6 to TRBJ2-7, with 7 bases fitting TRBD2. J was trimmed by 0 bases and V by 5 bases; bases with no gene match: 13. Per the germline V gene, CDR1 is MNHNY and CDR2 is SVGAGI (reference sequence). The length of the CDR3 is 17 residues. The CDR3 here is CASSPRPLAESSYEQYF. The DNA for the CDR3 is TGTGCCAGCAGTCCAAGGCCCCTAGCGGAAAGCTCCTACGAGCAGTACTTC.

V usage is TRBV5-4 and J usage is TRBJ1-2, with D perhaps matching TRBD1 (6 bases). The V and J ends lost 5 bases and 4 bases respectively, with 9 bases between them. CDR3 length equals 12 residues. CDR1 is SGHNT, CDR2 YYREEE, per germline (reference sequence). CDR3 sequence reads: CASRMDSYGYTF. Here the CDR3 DNA reads TGTGCCAGCAGGATGGACAGCTATGGCTACACCTTC.

The rearrangement links TRBV3-1 (or the pseudogene TRBV3-2) to TRBJ2-7, with TRBD1 matching over 7 bases. Trimming cost V 3 bases and J 2 bases; bases outside gene matches: 10. The CDR3 totals 16 residues. From germline, CDR1 is LGHDT and CDR2 YNNKEL (reference sequence). The CDR3 region is CASSHEGGVGAYEQYF. The CDR3 nucleotides read TGTGCCAGCAGCCACGAAGGGGGCGTCGGGGCCTACGAGCAGTACTTC.

This chain uses TRBV5-4 with TRBJ1-1; possibly TRBD1 for D (5 bases). Trimming stripped 6 bases from V and 0 bases from J, with 15 bases between. Germline V CDR1 and CDR2: SGHNT, YYREEE (reference sequence). This CDR3 is 15 amino acids long. DNA of the CDR3: TGTGCCAGCACCCAAGCTGCAGGGATGAACACTGAAGCTTTCTTT. Its protein product is CASTQAAGMNTEAFF.

V and J are TRBV5-1 and TRBJ2-7; 10 nucleotides align to TRBD2. The CDR3 has 15 residues. With 1 base clipped from V and 4 bases from J, the junction kept 5 bases outside the gene matches. CDR1 is SGHRS, CDR2 YFSETQ, per germline. CDR3 nucleotide sequence: TGCGCCAGCAGCTTGCTAGCGGGAGTTCTATACGAGCAGTACTTC. Its translation is CASSLLAGVLYEQYF.

This chain links TRBV4-2 with TRBJ2-7; 8 bases align to TRBD2. The CDR3 loop spans 17 amino acids. Trimming cost V 1 base and J 4 bases; bases outside gene matches: 12. From germline, CDR1 is LGHNA and CDR2 YNFKEQ. CDR3 DNA: TGTGCCAGCAGCCAAGTTGATGTACTAGCGGATGATTACGAGCAGTACTTC. It specifies CASSQVDVLADDYEQYF.

The chain combines TRBV5-4 with TRBJ1-1; D is unclear. Trimming shortened V by 4 bases and J by 3 bases, and 22 bases separated the two germline ends. Germline CDR1 SGHNT, CDR2 YYREEE (reference sequence). This CDR3 has 17 amino acids. The CDR3 protein is CASSAGFVSEEDTEAFF. The CDR3, as DNA: TGTGCCAGCAGCGCGGGGTTTGTCTCAGAAGAGGACACTGAAGCTTTCTTT.

The V call is TRBV19, the J call TRBJ2-3; D not certain. V shed 5 bases and J shed 10 bases, with 19 bases lying between them. Germline values: CDR1 LNHDA, CDR2 SQIVND (reference sequence). The CDR3 loop spans 14 amino acids. The CDR3 here is CASSLTSSVLSQYF. In nucleotides, the CDR3 is TGTGCCAGTAGTTTAACGTCCAGTGTGCTCTCGCAGTATTTT.

The rearrangement joins TRBV19 to TRBJ2-4; 9 bases align to TRBD1. This CDR3 is built from 14 residues. Unmatched junction bases numbered 5, after V lost 5 bases and J lost 6 bases. Germline-derived CDR1 and CDR2 are LNHDA and SQIVND (reference sequence). The CDR3 nucleotides read TGTGCCAGTAGTCCCGACAGGGGGGGAAACATTCAGTACTTC. This gives the protein CASSPDRGGNIQYF.

The V call is TRBV5-1, the J call TRBJ2-3; D unclear. The germline gives CDR1 SGHRS, CDR2 YFSETQ. V shed 4 bases and J shed 0 bases, with 12 bases lying between them. The CDR3 is 15 residues long. The DNA of the CDR3 is TGCGCCAGCAGCCCCACAGTATCTAGCACAGATACGCAGTATTTT. Its translation is CASSPTVSSTDTQYF.

J is TRBJ2-7 and V is TRBV7-2, with 11 bases lining up with TRBD2. CDR3 size: 15 residues. Unmatched junction bases numbered 4, after V lost 3 bases and J lost 3 bases. CDR1 and CDR2 from the germline V gene are SGHTA and FQGNSA. The CDR3 coding sequence is TGTGCCAGCAGCTTCCTAGCGGGAGGTCGCTACGAGCAGTACTTC. Translating it yields CASSFLAGGRYEQYF.

CDR3 amino acids: CASSRSPQETQYF. For the CDR3, the DNA is TGTGCCAGCAGTCGTTCTCCCCAAGAGACCCAGTACTTC. The V gene is TRBV7-9, the J gene TRBJ2-5; D remains unclear. The germline gives CDR1 SEHNR, CDR2 FQNEAQ (reference sequence). This CDR3 comprises 13 residues. V was clipped by 6 bases and J by 1 base, with 9 bases between them. The complete variable domain, with remaining parts taken from reference TRBV7-9 and TRBJ2-5, reads DTGVSQNPRHKITKRGQNVTFRCDPISEHNRLYWYRQTLGQGPEFLTYFQNEAQLEKSRLLSDRFSAERPKGSFSTLEIQRTEQGDSAMYLCASSRSPQETQYFGPGTRLLVL.

The rearrangement joins TRBV28 to TRBJ2-1, with 9 bases that match TRBD1. The CDR3 has 15 amino acids. CDR1 MDHEN and CDR2 SYDVKM come from the germline V gene. V gave up 5 bases and J gave up 7 bases; unmatched junction bases: 9. DNA for the CDR3: TGTGCCAGCAGTCCCGGGACAGGGTCTCGGAATGAGCAGTTCTTC. Translated, it gives CASSPGTGSRNEQFF.

In this sample, this clone turned up once. The chain employs TRBV7-2 and TRBJ2-2, with 8 bases fitting TRBD2. The trim removed 1 base at V and 4 bases at J, leaving 5 bases unmatched. The CDR3 runs to 16 residues. CDR1 SGHTA and CDR2 FQGNSA come from the germline V gene. CDR3 DNA sequence: TGTGCCAGCAGCTTAGGTCTAGCGGGCCCCACCGGGGAGCTGTTTTTT. This encodes CASSLGLAGPTGELFF. Full variable domain (remainder filled in from reference TRBV7-2 and TRBJ2-2): GAGVSQSPSNKVTEKGKDVELRCDPISGHTALYWYRQSLGQGLEFLIYFQGNSAPDKSGLPSDRFSAERTGGSVSTLTIQRTQQEDSAVYLCASSLGLAGPTGELFFGEGSRLTVL.

The V gene is TRBV30, the J gene TRBJ1-3; no definite D call. The CDR3 covers 12 residues. Per germline, CDR1 GTSNPN and CDR2 SVGIG (reference sequence). V shed 0 bases and J shed 4 bases, with 4 bases lying between them. DNA for the CDR3: TGTGCCTGGAGTGTACTAGGAAACACCATATATTTT. The encoded protein is CAWSVLGNTIYF.

The chain uses TRBV24-1 and TRBJ2-7; D call uncertain. The germline gives CDR1 KGHDR, CDR2 SFDVKD. This CDR3 spans 14 amino acids. The V gene lost 2 bases and the J gene lost 5 bases, with 12 bases spanning the gap. In nucleotides, the CDR3 is TGTGCCACCAGTGATTCGGCTCGAGGAGACGAGCAGTACTTC. Translated: CATSDSARGDEQYF.

This chain joins TRBV6-1 and TRBJ1-5; no firm D call. In germline, CDR1 is MNHNS, CDR2 SASEGT. The germline V and J ends were trimmed by 0 bases and 1 base, with 4 bases remaining between them. This CDR3 is built from 14 residues. The CDR3 sequence: CASSEASSNQPQHF. The CDR3 DNA sequence: TGTGCCAGCAGTGAAGCGTCGAGCAATCAGCCCCAGCATTTT.